Presented here are 5 T cell receptor beta chains from one specimen sequenced in a study of shared clonotypes between healthy human individuals. Profiled with immunoSEQ multiplex PCR; TCRdb holds only in-frame clones, not every one. The sample consists of over 850,000 clones, more than 75% of them appearing once. The sequenced sample consisted of memory CD4+ T cells from PBMCs. Subset specified: CD45RA-negative fraction. The receptors come from a man between 18 and 35 years old in good health. Some clones in this sample may be carry-over from other donors' samples.

The chain recombines TRBV5-5 with TRBJ1-5; tentatively, D is TRBD1 (5 bases). Germline loops: CDR1 SGHKS, CDR2 YYEKEE (reference sequence). Trimming took 2 bases from V and 3 from J, leaving 9 bases between them. The CDR3 length is 14 residues. CDR3 coding DNA: TGTGCCAGCAGCTTAAGACAGACCAATCAGCCCCAGCATTTT. Translated, it gives CASSLRQTNQPQHF.

The rearrangement uses TRBV28 and TRBJ1-2, with D maybe TRBD1 (6 bases). The germline CDR1 and CDR2 sequences are MDHEN and SYDVKM. Trimming cost V 6 bases and J 2 bases, with 10 bases left between them. This CDR3 is built from 13 residues. CDR3 coding DNA: TGTGCCAGCAGCTACAGGGCGAACTATGGCTACACCTTC. This gives the protein CASSYRANYGYTF.

This chain uses TRBV9 with TRBJ1-4, with D possibly TRBD1 on 6 matching bases. In germline, CDR1 is SGDLS, CDR2 YYNGEE. The CDR3 is 20 residues long. Trimming left V 1 base short and J 3 bases short, with 25 bases between. The CDR3 coding sequence is TGTGCCAGCAGCGTAAAACCCCTGGGTCAGGGGACCCTATCTAATGAAAAACTGTTTTTT. Translation gives CASSVKPLGQGTLSNEKLFF.

This clone appeared once. The chain employs TRBV18 and TRBJ1-1, with D uncertain. Germline CDR1 and CDR2: KGHSH and LQKENI. V dropped 4 bases and J dropped 3 bases, with 15 bases sitting between them. CDR3 length: 15 residues. The CDR3 sequence is CASSLSAVWDTEAFF. The DNA for the CDR3 is TGTGCCAGCTCACTTAGTGCCGTGTGGGACACTGAAGCTTTCTTT.

This clone was observed a handful of times. Other DNA sequences of this sample code for an identical CDR3. CDR3 sequence reads: CASRALNQPQHF. The CDR3 nucleotides read TGTGCCAGCCGGGCCCTAAATCAGCCCCAGCATTTT. The chain links TRBV28 to TRBJ1-5; D is uncertain. The CDR3 extends over 12 amino acids. Germline V lookup: CDR1 MDHEN, CDR2 SYDVKM. Trimming removed 8 bases from V and 4 bases from J, with 9 bases in between.